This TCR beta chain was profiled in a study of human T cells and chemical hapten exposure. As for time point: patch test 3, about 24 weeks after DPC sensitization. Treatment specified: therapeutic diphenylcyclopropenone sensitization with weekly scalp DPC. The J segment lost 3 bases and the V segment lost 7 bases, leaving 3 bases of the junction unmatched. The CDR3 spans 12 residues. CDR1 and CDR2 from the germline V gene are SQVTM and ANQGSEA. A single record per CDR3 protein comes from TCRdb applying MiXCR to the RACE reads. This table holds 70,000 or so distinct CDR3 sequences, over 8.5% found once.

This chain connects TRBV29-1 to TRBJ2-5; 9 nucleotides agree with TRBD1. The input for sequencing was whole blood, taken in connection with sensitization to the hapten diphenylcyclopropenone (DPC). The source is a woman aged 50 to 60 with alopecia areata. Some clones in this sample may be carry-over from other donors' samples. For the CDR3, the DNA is TGCAGCGGGGGACAGGGAAAAGAGACCCAGTACTTC. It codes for CSGGQGKETQYF.